The rows below give T cell receptor beta chains drawn from one sample of a study of blood T cell repertoires in COVID-19. Clones were read by immunoSEQ multiplex PCR, and TCRdb kept only the in-frame ones, dropping some. The sample records some 130,000 clones, around 89% being singletons. The sample taken for sequencing was peripheral blood. Receptors originate from a man in his 60s with COVID-19, enrolled during active disease. The CDR3 runs from the conserved cysteine through the conserved F or W. The order of the fields is J gene, V gene, D gene, clone size, CDR3 protein, CDR3 DNA. A D gene is named only where the DNA matches it firmly. Clone size, where shown, is once, few, many, or a class for clones that have expanded.

j_gene: TRBJ2-5
v_gene: TRBV6-2/TRBV6-3
d_gene: NA
abundance: NA
CDR3aa: CASSYSSGIAQETQYF
CDR3nt: TGTGCCAGCAGTTACTCGTCAGGGATCGCCCAAGAGACCCAGTACTTC

j_gene: TRBJ2-7
v_gene: TRBV4-3
d_gene: TRBD2
abundance: NA
CDR3aa: CASSQDISGGPDYEQYF
CDR3nt: TGCGCCAGCAGCCAAGATATAAGCGGGGGGCCCGACTACGAGCAGTACTTC

j_gene: TRBJ2-2
v_gene: TRBV18
d_gene: TRBD1
abundance: once
CDR3aa: CASSPGTGGTGELFF
CDR3nt: TGTGCCAGCTCACCGGGGACAGGGGGCACCGGGGAGCTGTTTTTT

j_gene: TRBJ1-5
v_gene: TRBV30
d_gene: TRBD1
abundance: NA
CDR3aa: CAVDRGSNQPQHF
CDR3nt: TGTGCCGTCGACAGGGGTAGCAATCAGCCCCAGCATTTT

j_gene: TRBJ2-2
v_gene: TRBV7-9
d_gene: TRBD2
abundance: NA
CDR3aa: CASSLASPGGTGELFF
CDR3nt: TGTGCCAGCAGCTTAGCGTCCCCCGGGGGGACCGGGGAGCTGTTTTTT

j_gene: TRBJ1-1
v_gene: TRBV25-1
d_gene: NA
abundance: once
CDR3aa: CASSEGGAETEAFF
CDR3nt: TGTGCCAGCAGTGAAGGGGGCGCGGAGACTGAAGCTTTCTTT

j_gene: TRBJ1-2
v_gene: TRBV6-5
d_gene: NA
abundance: NA
CDR3aa: CASRVGETPGYGYTF
CDR3nt: TGTGCCAGCAGGGTAGGGGAAACCCCAGGCTATGGCTACACCTTC

j_gene: TRBJ1-4
v_gene: TRBV5-4
d_gene: NA
abundance: NA
CDR3aa: CASSPRPQGFNEKLFF
CDR3nt: TGTGCCAGCAGCCCACGGCCCCAGGGCTTTAATGAAAAACTGTTTTTT

j_gene: TRBJ2-3
v_gene: TRBV7-2
d_gene: NA
abundance: NA
CDR3aa: CASTQEGASTDTQYF
CDR3nt: TGTGCCAGCACCCAGGAGGGGGCCAGCACAGATACGCAGTATTTT

j_gene: TRBJ2-5
v_gene: TRBV7-2
d_gene: NA
abundance: NA
CDR3aa: CASSWGLVDSETQYF
CDR3nt: TGTGCCAGCAGCTGGGGACTCGTAGATAGTGAGACCCAGTACTTC

j_gene: TRBJ1-3
v_gene: TRBV5-1
d_gene: TRBD1
abundance: NA
CDR3aa: CASSLGDRGSGNTIYF
CDR3nt: TGCGCCAGCAGCTTGGGGGACAGGGGCTCTGGAAACACCATATATTTT

j_gene: TRBJ2-3
v_gene: TRBV5-4
d_gene: TRBD2
abundance: NA
CDR3aa: CASSGGGTSTDTQYF
CDR3nt: TGTGCCAGCAGCGGCGGGGGAACTAGCACAGATACGCAGTATTTT

j_gene: TRBJ1-2
v_gene: TRBV19
d_gene: NA
abundance: NA
CDR3aa: CASSLNTRGYTF
CDR3nt: TGTGCCAGTAGTCTTAACACGCGGGGCTACACCTTC

j_gene: TRBJ1-1
v_gene: TRBV3-1/TRBV3-2
d_gene: TRBD1
abundance: few
CDR3aa: CASSTRQGAMNTEAFF
CDR3nt: TGTGCCAGCAGCACCCGCCAGGGGGCCATGAACACTGAAGCTTTCTTT

j_gene: TRBJ1-2
v_gene: TRBV12-3/TRBV12-4
d_gene: NA
abundance: NA
CDR3aa: CASTFPGGGYTF
CDR3nt: TGTGCCAGCACCTTTCCAGGAGGCGGCTACACCTTC

j_gene: TRBJ1-6
v_gene: TRBV7-8
d_gene: NA
abundance: NA
CDR3aa: CASSLFSANSPLHF
CDR3nt: TGTGCCAGCAGCTTATTTAGTGCAAATTCACCCCTCCACTTT

j_gene: TRBJ1-1
v_gene: TRBV2
d_gene: TRBD1
abundance: NA
CDR3aa: CASETPLTGGLNTEAFF
CDR3nt: TGTGCCAGTGAGACCCCGTTGACAGGGGGCCTGAACACTGAAGCTTTCTTT

j_gene: TRBJ1-3
v_gene: TRBV30
d_gene: NA
abundance: NA
CDR3aa: CAWSRGVGNTIYF
CDR3nt: TGTGCCTGGAGCCGGGGGGTTGGAAACACCATATATTTT

j_gene: TRBJ2-2
v_gene: TRBV10-2
d_gene: NA
abundance: NA
CDR3aa: CASSGQGGSGELFF
CDR3nt: TGCGCCAGCAGTGGACAGGGAGGCTCCGGGGAGCTGTTTTTT

j_gene: TRBJ1-2
v_gene: TRBV28
d_gene: NA
abundance: NA
CDR3aa: CASSLIYGSGYTF
CDR3nt: TGTGCCAGCAGTTTAATATACGGGAGCGGCTACACCTTC

j_gene: TRBJ1-2
v_gene: TRBV5-4
d_gene: NA
abundance: NA
CDR3aa: CASSLEEYGYTF
CDR3nt: TGTGCCAGCAGCTTAGAAGAGTATGGCTACACCTTC

j_gene: TRBJ1-4
v_gene: TRBV5-4
d_gene: NA
abundance: NA
CDR3aa: CASSDLNEKLFF
CDR3nt: TGTGCCAGCAGCGATCTAAACGAAAAACTGTTTTTT

j_gene: TRBJ2-1
v_gene: TRBV25-1
d_gene: NA
abundance: NA
CDR3aa: CASSLSFTDNEQFF
CDR3nt: TGTGCCAGCAGTCTTTCCTTTACTGACAATGAGCAGTTCTTC

j_gene: TRBJ1-1
v_gene: TRBV5-1
d_gene: TRBD1
abundance: NA
CDR3aa: CASSLQGATEAFF
CDR3nt: TGCGCCAGCAGCTTACAGGGGGCCACTGAAGCTTTCTTT

j_gene: TRBJ1-2
v_gene: TRBV19
d_gene: TRBD1
abundance: once
CDR3aa: CASSTDLRGRLHLYTF
CDR3nt: TGTGCCAGTAGTACGGACCTCAGGGGGCGCCTCCACCTCTACACCTTC

j_gene: TRBJ1-2
v_gene: TRBV6-5
d_gene: NA
abundance: few
CDR3aa: CASSYEPQAYGYTF
CDR3nt: TGTGCCAGCAGTTACGAACCCCAGGCCTATGGCTACACCTTC

j_gene: TRBJ1-6
v_gene: TRBV10-3
d_gene: NA
abundance: NA
CDR3aa: CAILPGYGNSPLHF
CDR3nt: TGTGCCATCTTACCGGGGTACGGCAATTCACCCCTCCACTTT

j_gene: TRBJ2-5
v_gene: TRBV6-6
d_gene: NA
abundance: NA
CDR3aa: CASSRPGDGTQYF
CDR3nt: TGTGCCAGCAGTCGACCAGGGGATGGGACCCAGTACTTC

j_gene: TRBJ1-3
v_gene: TRBV7-2
d_gene: NA
abundance: NA
CDR3aa: CASSRAGLSGNTIYF
CDR3nt: TGTGCCAGCAGCCGCGCGGGACTGTCTGGAAACACCATATATTTT

j_gene: TRBJ2-1
v_gene: TRBV7-9
d_gene: NA
abundance: NA
CDR3aa: CASSYQYNEQFF
CDR3nt: TGTGCCAGCAGCTACCAGTACAATGAGCAGTTCTTC

j_gene: TRBJ1-2
v_gene: TRBV7-2
d_gene: TRBD1
abundance: NA
CDR3aa: CASSFDRGGGYTF
CDR3nt: TGTGCCAGCAGCTTTGACAGGGGAGGTGGCTACACCTTC

j_gene: TRBJ1-4
v_gene: TRBV6-5
d_gene: NA
abundance: few
CDR3aa: CASKRGSSNEKLFF
CDR3nt: TGTGCCAGCAAGCGAGGCAGCAGTAATGAAAAACTGTTTTTT

j_gene: TRBJ2-1
v_gene: TRBV6-4
d_gene: NA
abundance: NA
CDR3aa: CASSDLEGDEQFF
CDR3nt: TGTGCCAGCAGTGACTTAGAAGGGGATGAGCAGTTCTTC

j_gene: TRBJ1-2
v_gene: TRBV3-1/TRBV3-2
d_gene: NA
abundance: NA
CDR3aa: CASTAGLGYTF
CDR3nt: TGTGCCAGCACCGCGGGACTTGGCTACACCTTC

j_gene: TRBJ2-5
v_gene: TRBV5-1
d_gene: NA
abundance: NA
CDR3aa: CASSLEAGRSETQYF
CDR3nt: TGCGCCAGCAGCTTGGAAGCAGGGCGGAGTGAGACCCAGTACTTC

j_gene: TRBJ2-1
v_gene: TRBV19
d_gene: NA
abundance: NA
CDR3aa: CASSPRTTAGSYNEQFF
CDR3nt: TGTGCCAGTAGTCCTAGGACTACTGCTGGGTCCTACAATGAGCAGTTCTTC

j_gene: TRBJ1-4
v_gene: TRBV10-3
d_gene: NA
abundance: NA
CDR3aa: CAISGGATNEKLFF
CDR3nt: TGTGCCATCAGTGGCGGTGCAACTAATGAAAAACTGTTTTTT

j_gene: TRBJ1-1
v_gene: TRBV30
d_gene: NA
abundance: NA
CDR3aa: CAWSSRDTEAFF
CDR3nt: TGTGCCTGGAGTTCCAGGGACACTGAAGCTTTCTTT

j_gene: TRBJ1-5
v_gene: TRBV2
d_gene: TRBD1
abundance: NA
CDR3aa: CASTADREFQPQHF
CDR3nt: TGTGCCAGCACCGCAGACAGGGAGTTTCAGCCCCAGCATTTT

j_gene: TRBJ1-5
v_gene: TRBV7-2
d_gene: TRBD1
abundance: NA
CDR3aa: CASSPRTGQPQHF
CDR3nt: TGTGCCAGCAGCCCGAGGACAGGCCAGCCCCAGCATTTT

j_gene: TRBJ1-1
v_gene: TRBV7-2
d_gene: TRBD1
abundance: once
CDR3aa: CASSPGRGNEAFF
CDR3nt: TGTGCCAGCAGCCCTGGCAGGGGGAATGAAGCTTTCTTT

j_gene: TRBJ1-4
v_gene: TRBV28
d_gene: NA
abundance: NA
CDR3aa: CASKAAYEKLFF
CDR3nt: TGTGCCAGCAAAGCAGCGTACGAAAAACTGTTTTTT

j_gene: TRBJ1-3
v_gene: TRBV28
d_gene: NA
abundance: NA
CDR3aa: CASTPGITIYF
CDR3nt: TGTGCCAGCACTCCGGGGATCACCATATATTTT

j_gene: TRBJ1-4
v_gene: TRBV9
d_gene: NA
abundance: NA
CDR3aa: CASSVSQLNEKLFF
CDR3nt: TGTGCCAGCAGCGTAAGTCAGTTGAATGAAAAACTGTTTTTT

j_gene: TRBJ1-2
v_gene: TRBV12-3/TRBV12-4
d_gene: NA
abundance: NA
CDR3aa: CASSLGAYYGYTF
CDR3nt: TGTGCCAGCAGTCTAGGAGCTTACTATGGCTACACCTTC

j_gene: TRBJ1-1
v_gene: TRBV29-1
d_gene: TRBD1
abundance: NA
CDR3aa: CSAVQGITEAFF
CDR3nt: TGCAGCGCCGTACAGGGGATCACTGAAGCTTTCTTT

j_gene: TRBJ1-2
v_gene: TRBV30
d_gene: TRBD1
abundance: once
CDR3aa: CAWNLDRGNGYTF
CDR3nt: TGTGCCTGGAACCTAGACAGGGGAAATGGCTACACCTTC

j_gene: TRBJ2-1
v_gene: TRBV3-1/TRBV3-2
d_gene: NA
abundance: NA
CDR3aa: CASSLHREVQFF
CDR3nt: TGTGCCAGCAGCCTCCACAGGGAAGTGCAGTTCTTC

j_gene: TRBJ2-5
v_gene: TRBV2
d_gene: TRBD2
abundance: NA
CDR3aa: CARSGGAGRETQYF
CDR3nt: TGTGCCAGAAGCGGGGGGGCGGGGCGAGAGACCCAGTACTTC

j_gene: TRBJ1-3
v_gene: TRBV29-1
d_gene: NA
abundance: NA
CDR3aa: CSVSVGRVSGNTIYF
CDR3nt: TGCAGCGTGAGTGTGGGCCGCGTCTCTGGAAACACCATATATTTT

j_gene: TRBJ1-5
v_gene: TRBV5-1
d_gene: NA
abundance: NA
CDR3aa: CASSLGGGGEPQHF
CDR3nt: TGCGCCAGCAGCTTGGGAGGCGGGGGGGAGCCCCAGCATTTT

j_gene: TRBJ1-4
v_gene: TRBV19
d_gene: NA
abundance: NA
CDR3aa: CASSGMTFGKLFF
CDR3nt: TGTGCCAGTAGTGGTATGACTTTTGGAAAACTGTTTTTT

j_gene: TRBJ2-5
v_gene: TRBV3-1/TRBV3-2
d_gene: TRBD2
abundance: NA
CDR3aa: CASSQVPTVWRRRSGGAGQETQYF
CDR3nt: TGTGCCAGCAGCCAAGTACCCACGGTCTGGCGGAGGAGGAGCGGGGGGGCCGGCCAAGAGACCCAGTACTTC

j_gene: TRBJ1-6
v_gene: TRBV9
d_gene: NA
abundance: NA
CDR3aa: CASSVGGGRGAPNSPLHF
CDR3nt: TGTGCCAGCAGCGTAGGTGGGGGGAGAGGGGCGCCAAATTCACCCCTCCACTTT

j_gene: TRBJ1-5
v_gene: TRBV14
d_gene: TRBD1
abundance: NA
CDR3aa: CASSHGQGNQPQHF
CDR3nt: TGTGCCAGCAGCCACGGACAGGGCAATCAGCCCCAGCATTTT

j_gene: TRBJ2-1
v_gene: TRBV6-2/TRBV6-3
d_gene: TRBD2
abundance: once
CDR3aa: CASSSFLAGGYNEQFF
CDR3nt: TGTGCCAGCAGTTCTTTTTTAGCGGGGGGGTACAATGAGCAGTTCTTC

j_gene: TRBJ1-6
v_gene: TRBV30
d_gene: TRBD1
abundance: NA
CDR3aa: CAWSVNRGSSYNSPLHF
CDR3nt: TGTGCCTGGAGTGTTAACAGGGGCAGCTCCTATAATTCACCCCTCCACTTT

j_gene: TRBJ1-6
v_gene: TRBV19
d_gene: TRBD1
abundance: few
CDR3aa: CASSTKTGISPSSYNSPLHF
CDR3nt: TGTGCCAGTAGTACCAAGACAGGGATATCCCCCAGCTCCTATAATTCACCCCTCCACTTT

j_gene: TRBJ1-2
v_gene: TRBV7-2
d_gene: NA
abundance: few
CDR3aa: CASSLLGGDGYTF
CDR3nt: TGTGCCAGCAGCTTATTGGGGGGGGATGGCTACACCTTC